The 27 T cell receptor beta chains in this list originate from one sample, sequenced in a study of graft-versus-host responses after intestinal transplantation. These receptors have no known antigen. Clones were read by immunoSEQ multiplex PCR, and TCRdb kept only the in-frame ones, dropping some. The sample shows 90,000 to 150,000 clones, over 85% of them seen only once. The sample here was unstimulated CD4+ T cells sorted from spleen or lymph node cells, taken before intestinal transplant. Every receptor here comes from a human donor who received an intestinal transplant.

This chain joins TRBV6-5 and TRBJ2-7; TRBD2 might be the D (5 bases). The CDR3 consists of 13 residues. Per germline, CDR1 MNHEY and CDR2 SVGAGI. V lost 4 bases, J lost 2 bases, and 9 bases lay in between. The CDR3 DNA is TGTGCCAGCAGTTCCCGGGGAACCTACGAGCAGTACTTC. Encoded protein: CASSSRGTYEQYF.

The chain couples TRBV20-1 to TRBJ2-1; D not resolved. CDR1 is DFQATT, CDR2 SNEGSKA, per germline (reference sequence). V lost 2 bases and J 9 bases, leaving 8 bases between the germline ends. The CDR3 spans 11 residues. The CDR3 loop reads CSARLSTEQFF. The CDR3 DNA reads TGCAGTGCTAGATTAAGTACTGAGCAGTTCTTC.

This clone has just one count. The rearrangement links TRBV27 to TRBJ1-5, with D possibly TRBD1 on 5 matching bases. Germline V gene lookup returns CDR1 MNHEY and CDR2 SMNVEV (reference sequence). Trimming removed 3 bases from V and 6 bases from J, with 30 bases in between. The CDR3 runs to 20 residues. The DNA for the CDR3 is TGTGCCAGCAGTTTTTATCGGTTGGGCAGGGAGCCAGGAACGGGTCAGCCCCAGCATTTT. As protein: CASSFYRLGREPGTGQPQHF.

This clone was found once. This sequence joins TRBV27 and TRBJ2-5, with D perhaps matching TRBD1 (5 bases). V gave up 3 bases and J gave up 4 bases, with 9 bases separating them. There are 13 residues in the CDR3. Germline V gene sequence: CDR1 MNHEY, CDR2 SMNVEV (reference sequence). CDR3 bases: TGTGCCAGCAGTTTTAGGGGAAGAGAGACCCAGTACTTC. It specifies CASSFRGRETQYF.

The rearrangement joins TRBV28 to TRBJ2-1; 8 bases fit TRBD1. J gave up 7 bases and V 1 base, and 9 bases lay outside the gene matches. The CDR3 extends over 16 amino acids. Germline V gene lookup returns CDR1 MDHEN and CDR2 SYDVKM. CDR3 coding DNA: TGTGCCAGCAGTTTATTCGGTCAGGGGGCGCGTAATGAGCAGTTCTTC. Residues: CASSLFGQGARNEQFF.

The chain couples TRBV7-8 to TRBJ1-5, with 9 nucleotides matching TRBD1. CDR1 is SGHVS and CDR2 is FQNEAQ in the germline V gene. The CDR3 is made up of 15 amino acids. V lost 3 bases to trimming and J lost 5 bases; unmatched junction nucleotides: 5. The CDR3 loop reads CASSFSTGGDQPQHF. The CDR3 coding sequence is TGTGCCAGCAGCTTTAGCACAGGGGGCGATCAGCCCCAGCATTTT.

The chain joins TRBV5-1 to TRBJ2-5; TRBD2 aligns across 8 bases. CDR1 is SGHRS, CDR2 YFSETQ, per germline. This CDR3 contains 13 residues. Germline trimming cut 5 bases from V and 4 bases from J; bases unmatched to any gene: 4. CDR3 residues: CASRSGGAETQYF. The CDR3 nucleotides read TGCGCCAGCAGGTCGGGGGGGGCAGAGACCCAGTACTTC.

CDR3 DNA: TGTGCCAGCAGTTACTCGAATGTTGGCGGATCGAAACTGTTTTTT. It is translated as CASSYSNVGGSKLFF. The chain employs TRBV6-5 and TRBJ1-4; D remains unclear. V lost 0 bases and J 11 bases, leaving 16 bases between the germline ends. Germline CDR1 MNHEY, CDR2 SVGAGI. CDR3 length equals 15 residues.

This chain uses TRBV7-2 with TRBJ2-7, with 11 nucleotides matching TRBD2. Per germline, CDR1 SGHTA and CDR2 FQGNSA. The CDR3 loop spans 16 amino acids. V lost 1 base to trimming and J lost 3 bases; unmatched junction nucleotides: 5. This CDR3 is CASSLGIGTSGYEQYF. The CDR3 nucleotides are TGTGCCAGCAGCTTAGGGATTGGGACTAGCGGCTACGAGCAGTACTTC.

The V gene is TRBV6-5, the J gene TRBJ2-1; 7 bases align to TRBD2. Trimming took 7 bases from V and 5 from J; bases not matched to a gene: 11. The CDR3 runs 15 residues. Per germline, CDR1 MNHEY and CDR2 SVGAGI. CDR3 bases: TGTGCCAGCAACGGGTGGGGGGGAAGACACAATGAGCAGTTCTTC. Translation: CASNGWGGRHNEQFF.

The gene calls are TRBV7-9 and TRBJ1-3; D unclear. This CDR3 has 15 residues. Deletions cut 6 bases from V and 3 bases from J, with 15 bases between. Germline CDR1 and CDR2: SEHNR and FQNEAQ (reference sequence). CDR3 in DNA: TGTGCCAGCAGTTCGCCCGGGGTAGATGGAAACACCATATATTTT. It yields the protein CASSSPGVDGNTIYF.

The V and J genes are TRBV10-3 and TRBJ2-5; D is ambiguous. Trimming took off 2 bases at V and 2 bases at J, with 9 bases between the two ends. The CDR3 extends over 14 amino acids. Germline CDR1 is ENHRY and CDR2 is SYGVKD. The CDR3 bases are TGTGCCATCAGTGAGGAACTAACTCAAGAGACCCAGTACTTC. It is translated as CAISEELTQETQYF.

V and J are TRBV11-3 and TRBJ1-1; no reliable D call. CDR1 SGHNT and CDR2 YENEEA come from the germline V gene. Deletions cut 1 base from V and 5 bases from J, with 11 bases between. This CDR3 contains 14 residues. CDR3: CASSLGMGETEAFF. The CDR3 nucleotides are TGTGCCAGCAGCTTAGGGATGGGCGAGACTGAAGCTTTCTTT. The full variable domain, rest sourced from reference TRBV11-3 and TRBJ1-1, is EAGVVQSPRYKIIEKKQPVAFWCNPISGHNTLYWYLQNLGQGPELLIRYENEEAVDDSQLPKDRFSAERLKGVDSTLKIQPAELGDSAVYLCASSLGMGETEAFFGQGTRLTVV.

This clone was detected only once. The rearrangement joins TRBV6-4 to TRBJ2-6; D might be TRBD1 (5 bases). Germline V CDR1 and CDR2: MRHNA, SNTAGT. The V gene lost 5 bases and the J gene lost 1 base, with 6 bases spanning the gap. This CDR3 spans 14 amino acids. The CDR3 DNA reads TGTGCCAGCAGTTCAGGGTCTGGGGCCAACGTCCTGACTTTC. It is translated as CASSSGSGANVLTF.

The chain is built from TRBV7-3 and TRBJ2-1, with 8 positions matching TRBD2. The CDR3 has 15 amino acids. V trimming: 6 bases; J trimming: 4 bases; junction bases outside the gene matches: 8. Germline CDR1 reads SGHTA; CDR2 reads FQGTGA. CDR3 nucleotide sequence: TGTGCCAGCAGTATCACTAGCGGAAGTTACAATGAGCAGTTCTTC. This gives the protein CASSITSGSYNEQFF. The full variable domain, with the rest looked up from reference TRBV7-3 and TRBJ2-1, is GAGVSQTPSNKVTEKGKYVELRCDPISGHTALYWYRQSLGQGPEFLIYFQGTGAADDSGLPNDRFFAVRPEGSVSTLKIQRTERGDSAVYLCASSITSGSYNEQFFGPGTRLTVL.

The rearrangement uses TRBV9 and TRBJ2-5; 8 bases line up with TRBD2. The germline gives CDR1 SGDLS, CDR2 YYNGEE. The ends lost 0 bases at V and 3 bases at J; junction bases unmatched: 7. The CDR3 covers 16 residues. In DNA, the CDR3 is TGTGCCAGCAGCGTAGCGGCGGGAGGTACCGAAGAGACCCAGTACTTC. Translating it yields CASSVAAGGTEETQYF.

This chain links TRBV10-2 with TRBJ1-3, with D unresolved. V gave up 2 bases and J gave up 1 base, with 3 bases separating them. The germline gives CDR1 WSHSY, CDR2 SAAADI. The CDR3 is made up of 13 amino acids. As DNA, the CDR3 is TGCGCCAGCAGTGAGCAATCTGGAAACACCATATATTTT. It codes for CASSEQSGNTIYF.

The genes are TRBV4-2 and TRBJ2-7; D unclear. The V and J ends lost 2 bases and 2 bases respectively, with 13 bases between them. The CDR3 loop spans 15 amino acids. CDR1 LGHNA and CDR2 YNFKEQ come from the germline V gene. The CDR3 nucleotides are TGTGCCAGCAGCCAAACGGCCCAGGATACCTACGAGCAGTACTTC. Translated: CASSQTAQDTYEQYF.

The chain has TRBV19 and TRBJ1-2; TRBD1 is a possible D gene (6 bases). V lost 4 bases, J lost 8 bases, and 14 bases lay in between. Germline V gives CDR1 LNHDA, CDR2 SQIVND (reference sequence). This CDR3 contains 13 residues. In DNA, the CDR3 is TGTGCCAGTAGTACGACACAGGGAGGCGGCTACACCTTC. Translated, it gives CASSTTQGGGYTF.

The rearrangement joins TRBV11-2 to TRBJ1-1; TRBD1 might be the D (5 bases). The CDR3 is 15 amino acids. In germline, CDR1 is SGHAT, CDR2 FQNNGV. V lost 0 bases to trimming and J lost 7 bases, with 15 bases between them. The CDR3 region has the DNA TGTGCCAGCAGCTTAGATTTTGGGGGGGGTAATGAAGCTTTCTTT. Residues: CASSLDFGGGNEAFF.

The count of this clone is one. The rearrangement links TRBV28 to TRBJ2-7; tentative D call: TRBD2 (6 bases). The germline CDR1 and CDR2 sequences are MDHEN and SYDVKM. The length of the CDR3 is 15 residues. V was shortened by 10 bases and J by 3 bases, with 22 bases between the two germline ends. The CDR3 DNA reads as TGTGCCACCTCGGGGGTAGGAGGCCGGGACTACGAGCAGTACTTC. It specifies CATSGVGGRDYEQYF.

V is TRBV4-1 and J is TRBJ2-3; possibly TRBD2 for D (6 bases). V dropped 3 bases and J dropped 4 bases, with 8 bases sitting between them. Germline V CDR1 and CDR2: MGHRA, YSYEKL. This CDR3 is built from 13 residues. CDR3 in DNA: TGCGCCAGCAGCCAGGGGGAGGCAGATACGCAGTATTTT. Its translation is CASSQGEADTQYF.

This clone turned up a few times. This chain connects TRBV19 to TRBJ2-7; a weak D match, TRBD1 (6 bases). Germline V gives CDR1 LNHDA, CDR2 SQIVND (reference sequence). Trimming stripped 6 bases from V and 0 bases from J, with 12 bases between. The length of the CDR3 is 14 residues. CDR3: CASSITRGSYEQYF. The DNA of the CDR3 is TGTGCCAGTAGCATTACCAGGGGCTCCTACGAGCAGTACTTC.

The CDR3 spells CASTTSANTGELFF. CDR3 sequence (DNA): TGTGCCAGCACCACTAGCGCGAACACCGGGGAGCTGTTTTTT. The chain employs TRBV7-2 and TRBJ2-2; 7 bases are a match to TRBD2. In germline, CDR1 is SGHTA, CDR2 FQGNSA. The CDR3 length is 14 residues. V lost 7 bases to trimming and J lost 0 bases; unmatched junction nucleotides: 2.

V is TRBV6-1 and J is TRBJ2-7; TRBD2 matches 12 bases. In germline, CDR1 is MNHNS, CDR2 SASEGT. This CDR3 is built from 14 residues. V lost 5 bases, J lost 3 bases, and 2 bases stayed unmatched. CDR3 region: CASSQTSGSYEQYF. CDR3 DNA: TGTGCCAGCAGTCAGACTAGCGGGAGCTACGAGCAGTACTTC.

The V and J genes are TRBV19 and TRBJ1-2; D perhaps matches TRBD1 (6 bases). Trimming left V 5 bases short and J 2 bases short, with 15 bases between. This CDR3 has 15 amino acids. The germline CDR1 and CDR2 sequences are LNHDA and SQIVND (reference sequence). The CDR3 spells CASSQVGGRNYGYTF. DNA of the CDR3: TGTGCCAGTAGTCAAGTCGGGGGCCGCAACTATGGCTACACCTTC.

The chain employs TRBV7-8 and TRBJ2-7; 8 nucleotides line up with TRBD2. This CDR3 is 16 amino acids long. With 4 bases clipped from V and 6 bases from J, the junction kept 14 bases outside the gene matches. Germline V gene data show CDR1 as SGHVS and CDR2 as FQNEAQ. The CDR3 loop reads CASSSAGTSWEGEQYF. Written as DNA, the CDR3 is TGTGCCAGCAGCTCCGCTGGGACTAGTTGGGAAGGCGAGCAGTACTTC.